A selection of T cell receptor beta chains follows, all from one sample in a study of blood T cell repertoires in COVID-19. Assay used: immunoSEQ multiplex PCR; TCRdb lists only in-frame clones, some missing. This sample has a few hundred thousand clones, with around 89% found just once. Sequences were obtained from PBMCs or T cells enriched from blood (not recorded which). Receptor source: a woman between 18 and 29 years old who had recovered from COVID-19. Each CDR3 is given without its conserved first and last residue. Clone size is not always given. Where it is, it says once, few, many or a class for expanded clones.

j_gene	abundance	v_gene	CDR3aa
TRBJ2-7	-	TRBV7-6	ASSLVQGDRREQY
TRBJ2-7	-	TRBV5-6	ASSGRDSSAYEQY
TRBJ1-1	-	TRBV4-3	ASSQDRGSTEAF
TRBJ2-7	-	TRBV19	ASSIGSKGTSFYEQY
TRBJ2-2	few	TRBV19	ASSIVTASHGELF
TRBJ1-2	-	TRBV7-3	ASSLSGEDYGYT
TRBJ2-1	-	TRBV6-5	ASSSAERQF
TRBJ1-6	many	TRBV2	ASSKDRTNNSPLH
TRBJ2-3	-	TRBV30	AWKFGLEGDTQY
TRBJ2-2	-	TRBV7-3	ASSLGPDRGPNTGELF
TRBJ1-4	-	TRBV11-1	ASSKGTPVGKLF
TRBJ1-4	-	TRBV28	ASSLPTGGANLANEKLF
TRBJ2-5	-	TRBV2	ASSGRLTYWETQY
TRBJ1-3	-	TRBV19	ASISPSGGGNTIY
TRBJ1-1	-	TRBV6-1	ASSEFRGRGTEAF
TRBJ1-6	-	TRBV7-2	ASSPGTQESSPLH
TRBJ2-6	-	TRBV27	ASSLTGHLSGANVLT
TRBJ1-5	few	TRBV29-1	SVGWGHDQPQH
TRBJ2-5	-	TRBV24-1	ATSDNRGRWETQY
TRBJ1-2	-	TRBV15	ATSPGQGNRANYGYT
TRBJ2-7	few	TRBV4-1	ASSQDEGDTSYEQY
TRBJ2-3	-	TRBV7-3	ASSQVGGHTDTQY
TRBJ2-3	once	TRBV12-5	ASGFPSGTQY
TRBJ2-3	-	TRBV6-4	ASSAGQAPTDTQY
TRBJ1-1	-	TRBV25-1	ASSESGTGGLFDTEAF
TRBJ1-6	-	TRBV5-5	ASSLDTGTGQHLH
TRBJ2-7	once	TRBV28	ASSQYRGIPLEQY
TRBJ2-1	few	TRBV5-4	ASSPRLAGGQGEQF
TRBJ1-6	-	TRBV6-5	ASSFRNSPLH
TRBJ2-7	-	TRBV25-1	ASSEPYGGGVEQY
TRBJ1-1	-	TRBV4-1	ASSQDQGGMDTEAF
TRBJ1-1	-	TRBV27	ASSLIDMNTEAF
TRBJ1-3	-	TRBV21-1	ATGGGPKTTGDNTIY
TRBJ1-2	-	TRBV9	ASSPRGLDYGYT
TRBJ2-4	-	TRBV4-1	ASSQPTTGTKNIQY
TRBJ1-2	many	TRBV7-2	ASSLDLGGGYGYT
TRBJ2-1	-	TRBV30	AWTGTGGYNEQF
TRBJ1-2	-	TRBV4-3	ASSPFLSQGFNNYGYT
TRBJ2-2	-	TRBV9	ASSLRGGQNTGELF
TRBJ1-1	-	TRBV18	ASSPDRGVGTEAF
TRBJ2-1	-	TRBV7-2	ASSLELAGGPYNEQF
TRBJ2-7	-	TRBV19	ASSTTGYIYEQY